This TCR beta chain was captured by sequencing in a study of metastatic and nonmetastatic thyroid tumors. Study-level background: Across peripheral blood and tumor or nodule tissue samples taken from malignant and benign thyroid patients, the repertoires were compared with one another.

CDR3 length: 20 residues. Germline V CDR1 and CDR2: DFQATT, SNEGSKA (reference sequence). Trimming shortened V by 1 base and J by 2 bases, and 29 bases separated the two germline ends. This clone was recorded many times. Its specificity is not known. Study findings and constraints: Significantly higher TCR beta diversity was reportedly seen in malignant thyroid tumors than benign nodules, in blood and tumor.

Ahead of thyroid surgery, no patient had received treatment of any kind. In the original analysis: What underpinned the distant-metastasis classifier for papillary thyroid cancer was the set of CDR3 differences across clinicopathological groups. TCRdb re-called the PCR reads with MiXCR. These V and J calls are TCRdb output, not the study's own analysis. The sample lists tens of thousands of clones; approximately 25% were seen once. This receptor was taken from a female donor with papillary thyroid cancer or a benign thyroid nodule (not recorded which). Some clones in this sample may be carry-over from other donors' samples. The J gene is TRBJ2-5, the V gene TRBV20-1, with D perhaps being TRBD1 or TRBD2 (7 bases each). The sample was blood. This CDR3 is CSARAGEGAHKDRVQETQYF. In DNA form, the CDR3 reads TGCAGTGCTAGAGCCGGGGAGGGGGCGCATAAGGATCGGGTTCAAGAGACCCAGTACTTC.